These T cell receptor beta chains were read from a single sample in a study of cytomegalovirus exposure and HLA in healthy donors. TCRdb's copy holds only in-frame clones and misses some; the assay was immunoSEQ multiplex PCR. The sample lists roughly 160,000 clones, 60% to 80% occurring once. Source material: PBMCs. The receptor source for this set is a man aged 45-65 years in good health and CMV-seropositive. CDR3s leave out the opening cysteine and the closing phenylalanine or tryptophan. The D gene is left open where the match is weak.

.	TRBV30	AWSVARNTGELF
.	TRBV21-1	ASLRREVCTEAF
TRBD1	TRBV29-1	SVPGQGVGYT
.	TRBV27	ASSRTNSYNSPLH
.	TRBV7-9	ASSLQQGRETQY
.	TRBV7-2	ASSSRNGPGRNAGYT
.	TRBV6-1	ASIWGGTDTEAF
TRBD1	TRBV18	ASSPGTGGTDTQY
.	TRBV4-2	ASSRGAKEDTQY
TRBD1	TRBV7-2	ASSQDRSFSNTIY
TRBD1	TRBV5-5	ASTPGTGTYNEQF
.	TRBV19	ASRLDRSSYNEQF
.	TRBV11-1	ASSSLSSYEQY
TRBD1	TRBV11-2	ASSPGGGRYEQY
TRBD1	TRBV15	ATSSVGQGGLGTDSPLH
TRBD2	TRBV7-2	ASSPDIGLAGADTQY
.	TRBV11-2	ASSPYLVKSANYGYT
TRBD1	TRBV18	ASSPNPGQGYEQY
.	TRBV5-1	ASSLEYRMNTGELF
TRBD1	TRBV6-5	ASSYSGDRANEQY
.	TRBV9	ASSVQMNTEAF
.	TRBV13	ASSLGTESHNYGYT
TRBD1	TRBV28	ASSLGQASNQPQH
.	TRBV6-6	ASSRGGAKTEAF
.	TRBV28	ASMLGSQPQH
TRBD2	TRBV5-1	ASSLNSGGDTQY
TRBD1	TRBV18	ASSPRDSPETQY
.	TRBV13	ASSLGAGNSYEQY
.	TRBV2	ASTRGSVADTQY
TRBD2	TRBV7-2	ASSLRRGGQDTQY
.	TRBV11-2	ASRSLRRGNTGELF
.	TRBV5-1	ASSLPTANTEAF
TRBD1	TRBV28	ASTIYGTGRTQH
.	TRBV15	ATSRVGRGSNQPQH
TRBD1	TRBV9	ASSGHRGPKETQY
TRBD1	TRBV4-2	ASSQVTGVIREQY
.	TRBV9	ASSEGTGMMNYGYT
.	TRBV15	ATALTNYGYT
TRBD1	TRBV5-5	ASSLSGTGGQDTQY
TRBD2	TRBV7-9	ASAALTSGVGETQY
.	TRBV9	ASSVAVTNTGELF
.	TRBV19	ASSINGRNYGYT
TRBD1	TRBV19	ASSIQGDTWY
.	TRBV6-6	ASSWGRENQPQH